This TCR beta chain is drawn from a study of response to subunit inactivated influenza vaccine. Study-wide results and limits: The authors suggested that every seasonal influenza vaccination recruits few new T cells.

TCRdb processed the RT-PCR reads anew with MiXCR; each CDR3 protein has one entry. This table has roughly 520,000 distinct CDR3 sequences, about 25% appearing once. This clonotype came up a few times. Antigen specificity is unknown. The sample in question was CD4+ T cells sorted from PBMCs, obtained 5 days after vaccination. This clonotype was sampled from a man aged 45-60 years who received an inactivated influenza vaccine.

Here the CDR3 reads CAWSFLDRDSYGYTF. As DNA, the CDR3 is TGTGCCTGGAGTTTCCTGGACAGGGACTCCTATGGCTACACCTTC. The rearrangement links TRBV30 to TRBJ1-2; 8 bases are a match to TRBD1. This CDR3 is built from 15 residues. Germline trimming cut 2 bases from V and 4 bases from J; bases unmatched to any gene: 9. Germline V gives CDR1 GTSNPN, CDR2 SVGIG (reference sequence).